This T cell receptor beta chain was captured by sequencing in a study of blood T cell repertoires in COVID-19. Study-wide context: PBMCs, B-cell-depleted T cells, or T cells were the source of the cDNA or gDNA that made up the material.

Clones were read by immunoSEQ multiplex PCR, and TCRdb kept only the in-frame ones, dropping some. The sample includes roughly 110,000 clones, 84% of them seen just once. Germline CDR1 and CDR2: SGHNT and YYREEE (reference sequence). The ends lost 4 bases at V and 4 bases at J; junction bases unmatched: 6. CDR3 length: 15 residues. This clone was counted once. At the DNA level, this CDR3 is encoded by other sequences in the same sample as well. Sequenced input: peripheral blood. This chain links TRBV5-4 with TRBJ1-4, with 8 nucleotides matching TRBD1. The receptor was isolated from a woman in her sixties or seventies with acute or convalescent COVID-19. The CDR3 reads CASSAGGSLNEKLFF. CDR3 coding DNA: TGTGCCAGCAGCGCAGGGGGCTCTCTTAATGAAAAACTGTTTTTT.